This T cell receptor beta chain appears in the sequencing data of a study of immune evolution from preneoplasia to lung adenocarcinoma. The overall study: HLA loss of heterozygosity: roughly 6.6% AIS, around 16% MIA, more than 25% ADC, none AAH.

Method: immunoSEQ multiplex PCR; TCRdb's copy keeps in-frame clones and lacks some. The sample includes 4,400 or so clones, more than 75% of them seen just once. Two lung cancer pathologists independently confirmed each histologic diagnosis. Premalignant or tumor cells were enriched by macro-dissection after pathologic assessment. Germline V gene data show CDR1 as SGHAT and CDR2 as FQNNGV. There are 14 residues in the CDR3. V was cut by 1 base and J by 4 bases, with 10 bases left in between. The rearrangement uses TRBV11-2 and TRBJ1-2, with D maybe TRBD1 (5 bases). This TCR was sampled from a person aged 70 to 85 with lung adenocarcinoma. Input material: FFPE lung adenocarcinoma in situ tissue. The CDR3 nucleotides read TGTGCCAGCAGCTTAGTCACCAGGGTCTATGGCTACACCTTC. This codes for CASSLVTRVYGYTF.